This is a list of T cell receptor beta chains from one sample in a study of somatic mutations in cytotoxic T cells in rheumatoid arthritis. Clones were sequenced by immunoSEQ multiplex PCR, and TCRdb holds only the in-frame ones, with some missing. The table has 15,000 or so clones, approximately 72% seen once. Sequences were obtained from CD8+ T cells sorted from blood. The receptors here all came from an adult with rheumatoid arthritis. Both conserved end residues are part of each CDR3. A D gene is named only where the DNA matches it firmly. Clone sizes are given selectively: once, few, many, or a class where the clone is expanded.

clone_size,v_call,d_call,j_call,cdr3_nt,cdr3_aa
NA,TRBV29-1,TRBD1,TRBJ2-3,TGCAGCGCGAGGGGGCAGATGACAGATACGCAGTATTTT,CSARGQMTDTQYF
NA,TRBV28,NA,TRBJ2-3,TGTGCCAGCAGTCCCCGCGGGACCTCCAAGACAGATACGCAGTATTTT,CASSPRGTSKTDTQYF
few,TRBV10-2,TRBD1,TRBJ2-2,TGCGCCAGCACCCTCCCAGGACAGGGGGCGCATACCGGGGAGCTGTTTTTT,CASTLPGQGAHTGELFF
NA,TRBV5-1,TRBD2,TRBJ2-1,TGCGCCAGCAGCTTCACGACCTATAGCGGGGGCAGGAGGAATGAGCAGTTCTTC,CASSFTTYSGGRRNEQFF
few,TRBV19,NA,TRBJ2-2,TGTGCCAGTAGAGGGCCTTGGATCAGCGACACCGGGGAGCTGTTTTTT,CASRGPWISDTGELFF
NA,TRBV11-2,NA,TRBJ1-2,TGTGCCAGCAGCCCCCCCTTCTCTGGCTACACCTTC,CASSPPFSGYTF
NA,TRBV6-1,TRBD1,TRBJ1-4,TGTGCCAGCAGTGAAGGTTTGGGACAGGCGGAAAAACTGTTTTTT,CASSEGLGQAEKLFF
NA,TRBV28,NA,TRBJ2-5,TGTGCCAGCAGTTTAAACCCCCGAGAGACCCAGTACTTC,CASSLNPRETQYF
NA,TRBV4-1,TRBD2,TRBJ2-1,TGCGCCAGCAGCCAAGGGGTAGCGGGGGCCTACAATGAGCAGTTCTTC,CASSQGVAGAYNEQFF
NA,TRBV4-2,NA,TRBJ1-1,TGTGCCAGCAGCCAAGAGAGGTTCGCTGGGAACACTGAAGCTTTCTTT,CASSQERFAGNTEAFF
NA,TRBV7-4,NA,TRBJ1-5,TGTGCCAGCAGCTTATCCCGGGGCCAACAGCCCCAGCATTTT,CASSLSRGQQPQHF
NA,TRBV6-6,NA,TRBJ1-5,TGTGCCAGCAGTTACTCGGGGGGCGTCGGCCAGCCCCAGCATTTT,CASSYSGGVGQPQHF
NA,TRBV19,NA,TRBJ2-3,TGTGCCAGTACCGGGACAACTTACACAGATACGCAGTATTTT,CASTGTTYTDTQYF
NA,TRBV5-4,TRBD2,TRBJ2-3,TGTGCCAGCAGCTGGGCGGGGGGGCCCAAAGATACGCAGTATTTT,CASSWAGGPKDTQYF
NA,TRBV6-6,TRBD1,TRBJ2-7,TGTGCCAGCAGTTACTACGGGACAGGGCGATACGAGCAGTACTTC,CASSYYGTGRYEQYF
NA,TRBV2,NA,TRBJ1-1,TGTGCCAGCGGGAACACTGAAGCTTTCTTT,CASGNTEAFF
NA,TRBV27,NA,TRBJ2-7,TGTGCCAGCAGTTTTGTGAGCAATTCTCTGGTTGGTTACGAGCAGTACTTC,CASSFVSNSLVGYEQYF
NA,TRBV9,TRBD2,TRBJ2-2,TGTGCCAGCAGCGTAGGGACTAGCAACACCGGGGAGCTGTTTTTT,CASSVGTSNTGELFF
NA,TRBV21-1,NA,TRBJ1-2,TGTGCCAGCAGCACCGGGACAGTGAGTATTCGTGGCTACACCTTC,CASSTGTVSIRGYTF
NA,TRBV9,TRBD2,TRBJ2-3,TGTGCCAGCAGCGTAGCTACTAGCGGGGGGGATACGCAGTATTTT,CASSVATSGGDTQYF
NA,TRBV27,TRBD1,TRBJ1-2,TGTGCCTGCCGTCCCGAGGGACAGCCTCACTATGGCTACACCTTC,CACRPEGQPHYGYTF
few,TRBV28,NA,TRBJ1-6,TGTGCCAGCATCCGAACAGGCGACTATAATTCACCCCTCCACTTT,CASIRTGDYNSPLHF
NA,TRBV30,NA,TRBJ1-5,TGTGCCTGGAGTGTTCTAATGGGCCCAAGGCAGCCCCAGCATTTT,CAWSVLMGPRQPQHF
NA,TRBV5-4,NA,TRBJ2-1,TGTGCCAGCAGCTTGATTTACAATGAGCAGTTCTTC,CASSLIYNEQFF
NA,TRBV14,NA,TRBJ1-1,TGTGCCAGCAGCCAAGATGACGTTTTATTGAACACTGAAGCTTTCTTT,CASSQDDVLLNTEAFF
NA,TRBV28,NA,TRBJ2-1,TGTGCCAGCAGTTTAATTAGGGGGAATGAGCAGTTCTTC,CASSLIRGNEQFF
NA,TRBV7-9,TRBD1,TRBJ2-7,TGTGCCAGCAGCTTAGGGACAGGGGGGACCTACGAGCAGTACTTC,CASSLGTGGTYEQYF
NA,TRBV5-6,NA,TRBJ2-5,TGTGCCAGCAGCTTCCCGGGGGGCGAGACCCAGTACTTC,CASSFPGGETQYF
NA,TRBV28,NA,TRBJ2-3,TGTGCCAGCAGTGACTTACCCACAGATACGCAGTATTTT,CASSDLPTDTQYF
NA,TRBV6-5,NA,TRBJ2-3,TGTGCCAGTAGTCAGATGCCCAGCACAGATACGCAGTATTTT,CASSQMPSTDTQYF
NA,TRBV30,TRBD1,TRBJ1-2,TGTGCCTGGAGGCCCGGGACAGGGGATTTATTTGGGATTGGCTACACCTTC,CAWRPGTGDLFGIGYTF
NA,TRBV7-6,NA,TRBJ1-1,TGTGCCAGCAGCTTAGTCCCAGGGAGTAACACTGAAGCTTTCTTT,CASSLVPGSNTEAFF
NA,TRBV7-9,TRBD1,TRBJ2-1,TGTGCCAGCAGCGGGACCGGGGACAGGGGTTACAATGAGCAGTTCTTC,CASSGTGDRGYNEQFF
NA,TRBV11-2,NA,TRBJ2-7,TGTGCCAGCAGCGGGACCTACGAGCAGTACTTC,CASSGTYEQYF
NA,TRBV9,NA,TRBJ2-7,TGTGCCAGCAGCGTAGCAGGGTCGTACGAGCAGTACTTC,CASSVAGSYEQYF